Listed below are T cell receptor beta chains from one sample, sequenced in a study of identical twins. MiXCR, applied by TCRdb to the 5' RACE reads, yields one record per CDR3 protein. The sample includes about 530,000 distinct CDR3 sequences, around 24% of them seen just once. This sample also belongs to another study, concerning yellow fever vaccine responses in identical twins.

The specimen sequenced was CD4+ T cells sorted from blood. The receptors stem from a young woman in good health. The CDR3 runs from the conserved cysteine through the conserved F or W. The D gene is left open where the match is weak. Some rows mark clone size as missing; the rest say once, few, many or name a class of expanded clone.

D gene	V gene	clone size	J gene	CDR3 DNA	CDR3 protein
TRBD2	TRBV3-1	.	TRBJ2-5	TGTGCCAGCAGCCAAGGTAGCGGGAGGAGGGTGGAGACCCAGTACTTC	CASSQGSGRRVETQYF
.	TRBV5-1	.	TRBJ1-6	TGCGCCAGCAGCTTGGGGGTGGCATTCTATAATTCACCCCTCCACTTT	CASSLGVAFYNSPLHF
.	TRBV20-1	few	TRBJ1-6	TGCAGTGCTAGGCAGGACGAGGTTTCAGGACCCCTCCACTTT	CSARQDEVSGPLHF
TRBD1	TRBV5-1	many	TRBJ2-1	TGCGCCAGCAGCCCTGGACAGGGAAGGGATGAGCAGTTCTTC	CASSPGQGRDEQFF
TRBD1	TRBV6-1	few	TRBJ2-5	TGTGCCAGCAGACCGGGACAGCAAGAGACCCAGTACTTC	CASRPGQQETQYF
.	TRBV20-1	.	TRBJ2-1	TGCAGTGTAGCGTGGCACAATGAGCAGTTCTTC	CSVAWHNEQFF
TRBD2	TRBV5-1	.	TRBJ2-1	TGCGCCAGCAGCTTGGCCTTAGCGGGCTATGAGCAGTTCTTC	CASSLALAGYEQFF
.	TRBV29-1	.	TRBJ2-1	TGCAGCGTTGAAGAGGGCCATGAGCAGTTCTTC	CSVEEGHEQFF
.	TRBV12-3/TRBV12-4	few	TRBJ1-1	TGTGCCAGCCGGGAACACCTAGGTAACACTGAAGCTTTCTTT	CASREHLGNTEAFF
.	TRBV3-1	.	TRBJ2-5	TGTGCCAGCAGCCAGAATTTGAGGGAGACCCAGTACTTC	CASSQNLRETQYF
.	TRBV27	.	TRBJ1-1	TGTGCCAGCAGACGGACCGCAGGCACTGAAGCTTTCTTT	CASRRTAGTEAFF
TRBD1	TRBV20-1	.	TRBJ2-1	TGCAGTGCCAGCCACAGGGGTATAGTGAATGAGCAGTTCTTC	CSASHRGIVNEQFF
TRBD1	TRBV10-3	.	TRBJ1-1	TGTGCCATCAGTGATGAGGGGGCGGAAGCTTTCTTT	CAISDEGAEAFF
.	TRBV29-1	.	TRBJ2-1	TGCAGCGATTCCGTTAGGGGCAGGGATGAGCAGTTCTTC	CSDSVRGRDEQFF
TRBD2	TRBV6-2/TRBV6-3	.	TRBJ2-1	TGTGCCAGCGGGAGATCCCAGCGGGGCAGCTCCTACAATGAGCAGTTCTTC	CASGRSQRGSSYNEQFF
.	TRBV4-1	.	TRBJ2-3	TGCGCCAGCAGCCTAGTGGGGGCCATCGCAGATACGCAGTATTTT	CASSLVGAIADTQYF
TRBD2	TRBV6-1	.	TRBJ2-5	TGTGCCATCGGGACTAGCCTTCAAGAGACCCAGTACTTC	CAIGTSLQETQYF
.	TRBV20-1	.	TRBJ2-3	TGCAGTGCTACCCGCATTACAGGAAAATCTAGCACAGATACGCAGTATTTT	CSATRITGKSSTDTQYF
.	TRBV12-3/TRBV12-4	.	TRBJ1-2	TGTGCCAGCAGTTTAATGGGGGCATTCTATGGCTACACCTTC	CASSLMGAFYGYTF
.	TRBV11-3	few	TRBJ2-2	TGTGCCAGCAGCCCTTGGGGGGGGCAAGACACCGGGGAGCTGTTTTTT	CASSPWGGQDTGELFF
TRBD2	TRBV27	few	TRBJ2-1	TGTGCCAGCGGCCTCAGCGGGGGGCCCTACAATGAGCAGTTCTTC	CASGLSGGPYNEQFF
TRBD1	TRBV5-1	.	TRBJ1-2	TGCGCCAGCAGCTTGCAGAAAGACGGACAGGGGTATGGCTACACCTTC	CASSLQKDGQGYGYTF
.	TRBV12-3/TRBV12-4	few	TRBJ1-5	TGTGCCAGCCAGGGGCCCAGGGTGGATCAGCCCCAGCATTTT	CASQGPRVDQPQHF
.	TRBV2	.	TRBJ2-2	TGTGCCAGCAGTGAAGCGGGACACTTCACCGGGGAGCTGTTTTTT	CASSEAGHFTGELFF
TRBD2	TRBV4-2	.	TRBJ2-5	TGTGCCAGCAGCCAAGAAGTTGGGAGGGGAGAGACCCAGTACTTC	CASSQEVGRGETQYF
.	TRBV4-1	.	TRBJ2-1	TGCGCCAGCAGCCAAGATAGACTTCGTAGGAGGGTCAATGAGCAGTTCTTC	CASSQDRLRRRVNEQFF
.	TRBV12-3/TRBV12-4	.	TRBJ2-7	TGTGCCAGCAGTTTAGCGGGGCAGGGGTTACGATACGAGCAGTACTTC	CASSLAGQGLRYEQYF
.	TRBV29-1	.	TRBJ2-6	TGCAGCGTTTTCTCTGGGGCCAACGTCCTGACTTTC	CSVFSGANVLTF
TRBD1	TRBV12-3/TRBV12-4	few	TRBJ1-3	TGTGCCAGCAGTTTTACAGGGGGCGTTGGAAACACCATATATTTT	CASSFTGGVGNTIYF